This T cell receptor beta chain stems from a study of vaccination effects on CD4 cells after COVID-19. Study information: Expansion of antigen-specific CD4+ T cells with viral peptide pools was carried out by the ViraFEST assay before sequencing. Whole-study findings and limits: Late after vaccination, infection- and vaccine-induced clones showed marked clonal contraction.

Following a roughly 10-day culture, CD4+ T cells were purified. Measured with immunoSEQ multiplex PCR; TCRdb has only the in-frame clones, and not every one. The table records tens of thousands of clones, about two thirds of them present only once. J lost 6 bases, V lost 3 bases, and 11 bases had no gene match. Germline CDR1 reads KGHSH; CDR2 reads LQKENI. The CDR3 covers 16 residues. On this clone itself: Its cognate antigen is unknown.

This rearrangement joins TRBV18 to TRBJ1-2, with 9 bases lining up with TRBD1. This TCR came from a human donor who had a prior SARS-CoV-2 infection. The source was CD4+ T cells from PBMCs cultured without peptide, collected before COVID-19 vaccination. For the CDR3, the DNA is TGTGCCAGCTCACCCTTCCGTACAGGGGGCGCGGATGGCTACACCTTC. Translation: CASSPFRTGGADGYTF. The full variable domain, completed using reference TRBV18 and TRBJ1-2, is NAGVMQNPRHLVRRRGQEARLRCSPMKGHSHVYWYRQLPEEGLKFMVYLQKENIIDESGMPKERFSAEFPKEGPSILRIQQVVRGDSAAYFCASSPFRTGGADGYTFGSGTRLTVV.